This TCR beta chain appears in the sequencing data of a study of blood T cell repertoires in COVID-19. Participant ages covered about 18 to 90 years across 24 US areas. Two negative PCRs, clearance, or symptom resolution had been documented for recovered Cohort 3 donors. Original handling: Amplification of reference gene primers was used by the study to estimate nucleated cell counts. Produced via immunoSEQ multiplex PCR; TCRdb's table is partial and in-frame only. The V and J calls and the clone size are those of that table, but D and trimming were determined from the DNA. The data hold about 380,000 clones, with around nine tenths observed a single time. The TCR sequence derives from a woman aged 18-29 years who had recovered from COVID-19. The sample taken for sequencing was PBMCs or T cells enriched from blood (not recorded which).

In nucleotides, the CDR3 is TGTGCCAGCAGCCAACAGGGGGATAACTATGGCTACACCTTC. Encoded protein: CASSQQGDNYGYTF. The rearrangement joins TRBV14 to TRBJ1-2; 7 bases align to TRBD1. V was pared by 2 bases and J by 1 base, with 1 base of the junction left unmatched. This CDR3 region has 14 residues. From germline, CDR1 is SGHDN and CDR2 FVKESK.